The clone carrying this TCR beta chain came up a few times. Its antigen remains unidentified. This sample is drawn from a study of early T cells in non-severe SARS-CoV-2 infection. The wider study: Bulk RNA taken from unsorted whole blood was sequenced, leaving chains unpaired. Overall study results and limits: Lookups in VDJdb leaned toward anti-spike CD8 responses and missed private and CD4 specificities.

Unique molecular identifiers (one per individual cDNA molecule) were attached. TCRdb redid the calling of the 5' RACE reads with MiXCR, one entry per CDR3 protein. The sample has some 80,000 distinct CDR3 sequences, roughly an eighth seen once; the top ten hold approximately 7%. The germline gives CDR1 DFQATT, CDR2 SNEGSKA (reference sequence). V shed 4 bases, J shed 6 bases, and the junction held 11 bases outside the gene matches. The CDR3 is 15 residues long. This receptor was identified in an adult who was a healthcare worker with PCR-confirmed SARS-CoV-2 infection or an uninfected control (not recorded which). The sample consisted of whole blood. The V call is TRBV20-1, the J call TRBJ2-7; TRBD2 aligns across 11 bases. The CDR3 DNA reads as TGCAGTGCTACCACACTACTAGCGGGAGTAGTCGAGCAGTACTTC. Its protein is CSATTLLAGVVEQYF.